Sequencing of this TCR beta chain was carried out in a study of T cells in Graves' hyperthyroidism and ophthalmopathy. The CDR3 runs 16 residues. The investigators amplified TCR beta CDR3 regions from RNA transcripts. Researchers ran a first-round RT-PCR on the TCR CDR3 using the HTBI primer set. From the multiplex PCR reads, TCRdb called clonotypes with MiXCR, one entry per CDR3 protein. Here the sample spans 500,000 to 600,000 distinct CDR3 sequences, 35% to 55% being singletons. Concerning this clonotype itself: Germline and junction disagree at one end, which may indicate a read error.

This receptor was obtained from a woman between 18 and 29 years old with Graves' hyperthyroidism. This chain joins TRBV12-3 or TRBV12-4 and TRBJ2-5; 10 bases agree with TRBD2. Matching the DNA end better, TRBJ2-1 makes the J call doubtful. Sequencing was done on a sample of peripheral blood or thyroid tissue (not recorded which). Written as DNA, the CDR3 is TGTGCCACCAGTGGTCCCCTAGCGGGAGTCTACAATGAGCAGTTCTTC. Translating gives CATSGPLAGVYNEQFF.